Listed here is a single T cell receptor (beta chain). Its specificity is unknown. Treatment specified: approximately nine-day PBMC culture with coronavirus spike peptide pools or control peptides (ViraFEST assay). The record originates from a study of vaccination and CD4 T cells after COVID-19. Study overall: The cells were exposed to overlapping spike peptides originating from SARS-CoV-2, HCoV-NL63, HCoV-OC43 and HCoV-229E for stimulation. Overall study findings and caveats: With convalescent patients, a median about 90% of reactive clones emerged solely after vaccination. Spike mono-reactive status applied to 304 of 307 vaccine-specific clones in convalescent patients.

Researchers used the Oncomine TCR Beta short-read assay to sequence DNA from cultured CD4+ T cells. Genomic DNA was drawn out of CD4+ T cells grown in culture. TCRdb re-analysed the PCR reads in MiXCR, keeping a single row per CDR3 protein. The sample shows about 14,000 distinct CDR3 sequences, about half of them seen only once. CDR3 length equals 11 residues. The germline V gene encodes CDR1 MNHEY and CDR2 SMNVEV (reference sequence). V was cut by 4 bases and J by 2 bases, with 1 base left in between. The V gene is TRBV27, the J gene TRBJ2-3; D unclear. The sample here was CD4+ T cells from blood, cultured in vitro, taken before SARS-CoV-2 vaccination. The clonotype originates from a human donor who had recovered from COVID-19. DNA for the CDR3: TGTGCCAGCAGTTCCACAGATACGCAGTATTTT. This translates into CASSSTDTQYF.